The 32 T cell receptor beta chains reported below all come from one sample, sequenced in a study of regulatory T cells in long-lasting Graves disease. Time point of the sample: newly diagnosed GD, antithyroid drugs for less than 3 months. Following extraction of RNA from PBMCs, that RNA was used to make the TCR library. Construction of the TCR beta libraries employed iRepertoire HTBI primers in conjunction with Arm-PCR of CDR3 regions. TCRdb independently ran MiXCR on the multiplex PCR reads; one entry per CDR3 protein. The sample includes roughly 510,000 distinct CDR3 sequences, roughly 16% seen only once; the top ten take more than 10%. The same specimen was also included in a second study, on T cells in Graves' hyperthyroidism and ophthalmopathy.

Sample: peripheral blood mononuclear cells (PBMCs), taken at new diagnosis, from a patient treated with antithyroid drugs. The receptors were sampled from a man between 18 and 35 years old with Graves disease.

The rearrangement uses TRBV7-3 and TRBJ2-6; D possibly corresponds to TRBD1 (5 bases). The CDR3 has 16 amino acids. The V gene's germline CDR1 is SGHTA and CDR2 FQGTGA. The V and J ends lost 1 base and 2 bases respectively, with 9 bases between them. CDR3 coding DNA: TGTGCCAGCAGCTTAAGGGCAGGGACTGGGGCCAACGTCCTGACTTTC. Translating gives CASSLRAGTGANVLTF.

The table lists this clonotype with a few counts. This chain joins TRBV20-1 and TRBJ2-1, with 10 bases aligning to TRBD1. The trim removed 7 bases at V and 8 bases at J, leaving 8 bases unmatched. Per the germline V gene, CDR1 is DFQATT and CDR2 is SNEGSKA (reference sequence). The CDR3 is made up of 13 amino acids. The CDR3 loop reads CSGSGQGTDEQFF. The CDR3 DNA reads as TGCAGTGGATCGGGACAGGGGACTGATGAGCAGTTCTTC.

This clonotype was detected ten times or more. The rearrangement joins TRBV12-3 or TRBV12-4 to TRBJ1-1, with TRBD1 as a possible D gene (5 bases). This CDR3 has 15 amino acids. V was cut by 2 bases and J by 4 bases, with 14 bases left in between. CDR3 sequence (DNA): TGTGCCAGCAGTTTACCCCAGGGCTTTTTCACTGAAGCTTTCTTT. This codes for CASSLPQGFFTEAFF.

The CDR3 nucleotides are TGTGCCAGCAGCTTTTATGGGGGAGAGAACACCGGGGAGCTGTTTTTT. Protein sequence: CASSFYGGENTGELFF. V is TRBV11-2 and J is TRBJ2-2; D is tentatively TRBD1 or TRBD2 (5 bases each). The CDR3 spans 16 residues. The germline gives CDR1 SGHAT, CDR2 FQNNGV. The V end was cut by 3 bases, the J end by 1 base, with 12 bases between.

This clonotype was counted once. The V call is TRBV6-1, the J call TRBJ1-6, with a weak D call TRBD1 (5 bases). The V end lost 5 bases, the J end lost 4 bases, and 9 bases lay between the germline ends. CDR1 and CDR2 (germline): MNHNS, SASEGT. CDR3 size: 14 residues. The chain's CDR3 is CASSHGQYNSPLHF. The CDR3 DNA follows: TGTGCCAGCAGTCACGGACAATATAATTCACCCCTCCACTTT.

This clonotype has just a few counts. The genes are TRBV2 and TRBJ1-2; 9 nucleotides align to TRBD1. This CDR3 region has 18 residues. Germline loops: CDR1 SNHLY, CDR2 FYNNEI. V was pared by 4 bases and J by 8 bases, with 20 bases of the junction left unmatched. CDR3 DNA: TGTGCCAGCAGTGGATGGAGTCTGGCGGACAGGGGTGCAGGAGGCTACACCTTC. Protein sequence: CASSGWSLADRGAGGYTF.

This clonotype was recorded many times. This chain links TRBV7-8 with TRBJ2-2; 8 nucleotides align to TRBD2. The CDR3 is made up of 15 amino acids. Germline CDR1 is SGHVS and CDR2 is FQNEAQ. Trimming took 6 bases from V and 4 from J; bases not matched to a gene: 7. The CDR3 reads CASRREAGSTGELFF. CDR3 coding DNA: TGTGCCAGCAGGCGGGAGGCGGGGAGCACCGGGGAGCTGTTTTTT.

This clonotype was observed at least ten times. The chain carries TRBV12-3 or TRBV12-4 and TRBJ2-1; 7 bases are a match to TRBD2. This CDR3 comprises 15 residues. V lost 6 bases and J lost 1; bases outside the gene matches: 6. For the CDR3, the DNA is TGTGCCAGCAGCCGCGGGGGTGGGTCCTACAATGAGCAGTTCTTC. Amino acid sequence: CASSRGGGSYNEQFF.

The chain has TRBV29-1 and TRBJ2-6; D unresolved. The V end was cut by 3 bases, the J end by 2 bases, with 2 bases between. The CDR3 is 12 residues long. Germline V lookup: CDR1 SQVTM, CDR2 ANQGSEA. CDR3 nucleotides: TGCAGCGTTGACGCTGGGGCCAACGTCCTGACTTTC. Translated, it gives CSVDAGANVLTF.

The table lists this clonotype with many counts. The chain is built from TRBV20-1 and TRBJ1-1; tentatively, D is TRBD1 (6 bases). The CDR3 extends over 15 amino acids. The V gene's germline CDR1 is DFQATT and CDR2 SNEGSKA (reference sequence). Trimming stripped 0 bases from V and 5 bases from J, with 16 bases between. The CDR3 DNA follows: TGCAGTGCTAGAGATCCGGGCAGGGGTAGGACTGAAGCTTTCTTT. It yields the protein CSARDPGRGRTEAFF.

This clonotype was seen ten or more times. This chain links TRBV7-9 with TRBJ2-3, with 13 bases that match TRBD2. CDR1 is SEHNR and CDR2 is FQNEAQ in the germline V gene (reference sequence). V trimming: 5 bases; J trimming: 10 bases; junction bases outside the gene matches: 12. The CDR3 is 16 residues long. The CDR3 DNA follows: TGTGCCAGCAGCGCAACTAGCGGGAGGGCAAAGGTGGCGCAGTATTTT. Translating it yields CASSATSGRAKVAQYF.

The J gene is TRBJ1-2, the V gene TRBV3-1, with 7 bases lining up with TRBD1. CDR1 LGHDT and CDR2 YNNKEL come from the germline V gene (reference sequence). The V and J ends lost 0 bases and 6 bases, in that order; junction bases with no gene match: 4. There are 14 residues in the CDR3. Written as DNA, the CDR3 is TGTGCCAGCAGCCAAGAATCAGGGGGTCATGGCTACACCTTC. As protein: CASSQESGGHGYTF. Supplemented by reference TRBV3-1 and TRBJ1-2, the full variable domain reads DTAVSQTPKYLVTQMGNDKSIKCEQNLGHDTMYWYKQDSKKFLKIMFSYNNKELIINETVPNRFSPKSPDKAHLNLHINSLELGDSAVYFCASSQESGGHGYTFGSGTRLTVV.

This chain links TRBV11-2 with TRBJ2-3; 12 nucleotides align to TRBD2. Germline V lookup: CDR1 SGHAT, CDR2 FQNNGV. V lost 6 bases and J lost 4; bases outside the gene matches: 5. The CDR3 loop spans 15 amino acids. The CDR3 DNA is TGTGCCAGCAGGCCCCTAGCGGGGGGGCCAGATACGCAGTATTTT. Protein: CASRPLAGGPDTQYF.

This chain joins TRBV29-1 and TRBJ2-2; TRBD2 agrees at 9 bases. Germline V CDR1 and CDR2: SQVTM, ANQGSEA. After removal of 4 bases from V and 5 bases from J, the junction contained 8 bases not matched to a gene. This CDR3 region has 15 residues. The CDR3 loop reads CSVVRLAGVTGELFF. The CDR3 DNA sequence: TGCAGCGTTGTACGCTTAGCGGGGGTGACCGGGGAGCTGTTTTTT.

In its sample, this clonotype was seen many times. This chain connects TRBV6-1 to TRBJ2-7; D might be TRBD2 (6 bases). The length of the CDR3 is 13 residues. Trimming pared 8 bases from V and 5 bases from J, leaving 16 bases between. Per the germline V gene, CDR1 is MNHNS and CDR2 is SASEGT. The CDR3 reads CASGPSVRNEQYF. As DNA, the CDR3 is TGTGCCAGCGGTCCTAGCGTAAGGAACGAGCAGTACTTC.

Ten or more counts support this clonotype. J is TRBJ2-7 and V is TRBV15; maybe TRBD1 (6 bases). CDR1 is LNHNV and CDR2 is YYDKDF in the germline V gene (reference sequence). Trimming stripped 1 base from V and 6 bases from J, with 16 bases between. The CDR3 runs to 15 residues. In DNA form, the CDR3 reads TGTGCCACCAGCAGAGTACCGGACAGTTACTTCGAGCAGTACTTC. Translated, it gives CATSRVPDSYFEQYF.

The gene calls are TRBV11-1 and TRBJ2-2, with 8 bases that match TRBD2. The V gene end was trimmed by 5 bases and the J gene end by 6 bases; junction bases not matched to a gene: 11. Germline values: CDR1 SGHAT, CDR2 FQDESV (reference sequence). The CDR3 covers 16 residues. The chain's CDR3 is CASSQGASGRSGELFF. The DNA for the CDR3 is TGTGCCAGCAGCCAAGGAGCTAGCGGGCGATCCGGGGAGCTGTTTTTT.

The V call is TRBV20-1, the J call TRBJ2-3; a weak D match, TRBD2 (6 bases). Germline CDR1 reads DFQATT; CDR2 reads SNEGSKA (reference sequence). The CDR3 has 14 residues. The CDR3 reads CRPRTAGSVDTQYF. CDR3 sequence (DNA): TGCAGACCACGCACGGCGGGATCTGTAGATACGCAGTATTTT.

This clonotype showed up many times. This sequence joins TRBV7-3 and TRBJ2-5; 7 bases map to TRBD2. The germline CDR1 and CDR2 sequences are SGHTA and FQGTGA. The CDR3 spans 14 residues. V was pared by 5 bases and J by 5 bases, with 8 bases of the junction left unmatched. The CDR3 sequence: CASSPVGGSETQYF. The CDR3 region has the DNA TGTGCCAGCAGCCCCGTCGGCGGGAGCGAGACCCAGTACTTC.

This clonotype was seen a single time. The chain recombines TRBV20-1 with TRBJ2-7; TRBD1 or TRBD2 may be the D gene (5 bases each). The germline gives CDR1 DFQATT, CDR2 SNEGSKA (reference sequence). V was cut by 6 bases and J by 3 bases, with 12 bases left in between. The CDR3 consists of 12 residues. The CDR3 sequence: CSAVGTYYEQYF. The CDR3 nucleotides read TGCAGTGCGGTAGGGACCTACTACGAGCAGTACTTC.

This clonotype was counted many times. CDR3: CASSSRAGRVETQYF. CDR3 sequence (DNA): TGTGCCAGCAGCTCCAGGGCCGGACGCGTGGAGACCCAGTACTTC. J is TRBJ2-5 and V is TRBV7-2; maybe TRBD1 (5 bases). Trimming pared 4 bases from V and 5 bases from J, leaving 17 bases between. The CDR3 totals 15 residues. Germline CDR1 reads SGHTA; CDR2 reads FQGNSA.

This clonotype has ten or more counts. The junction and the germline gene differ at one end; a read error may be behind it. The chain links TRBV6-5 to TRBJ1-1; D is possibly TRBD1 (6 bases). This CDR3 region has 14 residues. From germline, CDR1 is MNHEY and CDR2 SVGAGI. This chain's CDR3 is CASTYRDTNTEAFF. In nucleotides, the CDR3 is TGTGCCAGCACTTACCGGGACACTAACACTGAAGCTTTCTTT.

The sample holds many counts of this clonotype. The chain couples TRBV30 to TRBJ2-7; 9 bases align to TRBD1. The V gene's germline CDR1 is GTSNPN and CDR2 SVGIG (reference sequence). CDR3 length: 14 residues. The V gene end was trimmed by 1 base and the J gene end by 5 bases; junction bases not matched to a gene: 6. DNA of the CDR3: TGTGCCTGGAGTGCGGGACAGGGAGCCAACGAGCAGTACTTC. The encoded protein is CAWSAGQGANEQYF.

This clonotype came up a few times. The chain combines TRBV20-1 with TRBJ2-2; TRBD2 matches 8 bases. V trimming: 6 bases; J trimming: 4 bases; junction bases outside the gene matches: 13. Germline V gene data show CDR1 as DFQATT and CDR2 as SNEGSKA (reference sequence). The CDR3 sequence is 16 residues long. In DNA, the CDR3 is TGCAGTGCCCAGTTTGGTAGCGGGATTTTCACCGGGGAGCTGTTTTTT. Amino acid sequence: CSAQFGSGIFTGELFF.

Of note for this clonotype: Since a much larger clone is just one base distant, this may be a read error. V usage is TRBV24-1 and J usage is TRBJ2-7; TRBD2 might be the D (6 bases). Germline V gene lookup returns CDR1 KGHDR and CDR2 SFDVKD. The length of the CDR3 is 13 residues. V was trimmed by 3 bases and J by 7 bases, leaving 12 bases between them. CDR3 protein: CATSDAGWVEQYF. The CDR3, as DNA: TGTGCCACCAGTGATGCGGGATGGGTTGAGCAGTACTTC.

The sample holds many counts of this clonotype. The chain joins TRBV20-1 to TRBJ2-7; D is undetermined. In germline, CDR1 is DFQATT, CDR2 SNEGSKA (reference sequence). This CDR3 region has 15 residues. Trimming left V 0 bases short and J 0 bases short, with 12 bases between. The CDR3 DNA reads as TGCAGTGCTAGAGAGTTTCTGGTGAGCTCCTACGAGCAGTACTTC. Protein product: CSAREFLVSSYEQYF.

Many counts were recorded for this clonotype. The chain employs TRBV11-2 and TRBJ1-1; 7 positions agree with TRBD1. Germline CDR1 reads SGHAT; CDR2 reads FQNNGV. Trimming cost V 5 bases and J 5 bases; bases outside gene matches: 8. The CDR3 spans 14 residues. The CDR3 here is CASSLQQGGTEAFF. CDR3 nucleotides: TGTGCCAGCAGCCTCCAGCAGGGGGGAACTGAAGCTTTCTTT. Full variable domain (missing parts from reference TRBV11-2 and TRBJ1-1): EAGVAQSPRYKIIEKRQSVAFWCNPISGHATLYWYQQILGQGPKLLIQFQNNGVVDDSQLPKDRFSAERLKGVDSTLKIQPAKLEDSAVYLCASSLQQGGTEAFFGQGTRLTVV.

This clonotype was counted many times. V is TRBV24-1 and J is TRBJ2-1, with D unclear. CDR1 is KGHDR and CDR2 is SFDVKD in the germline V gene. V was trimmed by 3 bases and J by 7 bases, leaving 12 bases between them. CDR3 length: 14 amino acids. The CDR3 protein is CATSDPGLRNEQFF. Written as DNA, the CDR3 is TGTGCCACCAGTGATCCCGGGCTGCGTAATGAGCAGTTCTTC.

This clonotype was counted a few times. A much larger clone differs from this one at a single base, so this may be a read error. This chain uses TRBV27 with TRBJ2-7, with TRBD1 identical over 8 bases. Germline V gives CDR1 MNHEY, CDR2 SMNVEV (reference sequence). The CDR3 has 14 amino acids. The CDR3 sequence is CACSPDGQGHEQYF. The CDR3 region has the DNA TGTGCCTGCAGTCCAGACGGACAGGGTCACGAGCAGTACTTC.

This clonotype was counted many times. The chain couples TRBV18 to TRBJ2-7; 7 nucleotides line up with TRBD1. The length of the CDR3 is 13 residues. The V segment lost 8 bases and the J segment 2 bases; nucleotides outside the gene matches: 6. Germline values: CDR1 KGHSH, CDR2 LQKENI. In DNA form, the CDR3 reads TGTGCCAGCAGCCCGGGGACAGCCTACGAGCAGTACTTC. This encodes CASSPGTAYEQYF.

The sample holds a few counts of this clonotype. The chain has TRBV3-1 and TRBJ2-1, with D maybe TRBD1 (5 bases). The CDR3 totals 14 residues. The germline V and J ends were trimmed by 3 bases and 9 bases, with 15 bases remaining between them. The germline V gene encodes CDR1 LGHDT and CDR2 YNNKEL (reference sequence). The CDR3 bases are TGTGCCAGCAGCCAGGTAAGGGGCCCCCGTGAGCAGTTCTTC. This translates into CASSQVRGPREQFF.

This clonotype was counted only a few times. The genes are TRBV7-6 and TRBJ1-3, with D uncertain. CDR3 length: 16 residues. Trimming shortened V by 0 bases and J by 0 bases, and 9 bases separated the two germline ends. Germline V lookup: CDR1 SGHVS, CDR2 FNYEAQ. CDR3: CASSLALAGSGNTIYF. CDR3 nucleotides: TGTGCCAGCAGCTTAGCGCTGGCGGGCTCTGGAAACACCATATATTTT.